This T cell receptor (beta chain) comes out of a study of OX40 agonist ivuxolimab in advanced cancers. Background on the study: Intravenous ivuxolimab at 0.01 to 10 mg/kg was given to patients every 2 weeks. Therapy given before enrollment (anti-PD-1, anti-PD-L1 or anti-CTLA-4) was allowed, and approximately 40% had some.

Assay used: immunoSEQ multiplex PCR; TCRdb lists only in-frame clones, some missing. The sample lists just over 45,000 clones; over 90% were seen once. CDR3 length: 17 residues. Germline V lookup: CDR1 LGHNA, CDR2 YSLEER. Whole-study findings and limits: Blood T cells, both CD4+ and CD8+, expanded clonally by week 6 at 0.1 to 3.0 mg/kg.

This clone was seen just once. Antigen specificity is unknown. This TCR derives from an adult with an advanced solid tumor such as melanoma, head and neck, liver or kidney cancer. Here the sequenced sample was CD4+ or CD8+ T cells sorted from blood, taken in a trial of the OX40 agonist ivuxolimab. The chain couples TRBV4-3 to TRBJ2-5; tentatively, D is TRBD2 (5 bases). The end of the DNA aligns better with TRBJ2-7, so the J call may be wrong. The DNA of the CDR3 is TGCGCCAGCAGCCAAGAGATCTACGGGGTACCCTCCTACGAGCAGTACTTC. Amino acids: CASSQEIYGVPSYEQYF.